The rows below give T cell receptor beta chains drawn from one sample of a study of PD-L1 blockade in urothelial cancer. This table comes from immunoSEQ multiplex PCR, and its TCRdb copy is limited to in-frame clones, with some not included. The sample has fewer than 45,000 clones; roughly 84% are singletons. This sample comprised PBMCs, obtained around atezolizumab (anti-PD-L1) treatment. Receptor source: a donor at least 40 years old with urothelial cancer. CDR3s include the opening cysteine and the closing phenylalanine or tryptophan. The D gene is left open where the match is weak. Size is omitted from some rows. Given values are once, few, many or a class for expanded clones.

D: TRBD2
size: -
J: TRBJ2-1
V: TRBV5-1
CDR3: CASSLVVAGGPEQFF
DNA: TGCGCCAGCAGCTTGGTGGTAGCGGGAGGCCCAGAGCAGTTCTTC

D: TRBD1
size: -
J: TRBJ2-7
V: TRBV5-1
CDR3: CASSLDTGGHEQYF
DNA: TGCGCCAGCAGCTTGGACACAGGGGGCCACGAGCAGTACTTC

D: -
size: -
J: TRBJ1-5
V: TRBV27
CDR3: CASSQGAGNSNQPQHF
DNA: TGTGCCAGCAGCCAAGGGGCAGGGAATAGCAATCAGCCCCAGCATTTT

D: TRBD1
size: -
J: TRBJ1-5
V: TRBV18
CDR3: CASSPDQGDNQPQHF
DNA: TGTGCCAGCTCACCCGATCAGGGGGACAATCAGCCCCAGCATTTT

D: TRBD1
size: -
J: TRBJ1-1
V: TRBV5-1
CDR3: CASSLGQGATEAFF
DNA: TGCGCCAGCAGCTTAGGACAGGGGGCAACTGAAGCTTTCTTT

D: -
size: -
J: TRBJ2-7
V: TRBV5-5
CDR3: CASSSGAGVYEQYF
DNA: TGTGCCAGCAGCTCCGGGGCAGGGGTATACGAGCAGTACTTC

D: TRBD2
size: once
J: TRBJ2-7
V: TRBV25-1
CDR3: CASRLAGGYEQYF
DNA: TGTGCCAGCCGACTAGCGGGAGGCTACGAGCAGTACTTC

D: TRBD2
size: -
J: TRBJ2-3
V: TRBV18
CDR3: CASSIAGGHTDTQYF
DNA: TGTGCCAGCTCAATAGCGGGAGGGCATACAGATACGCAGTATTTT

D: TRBD1
size: -
J: TRBJ2-4
V: TRBV6-6
CDR3: CASSYPGQGLDIQYF
DNA: TGTGCCAGCAGTTACCCTGGACAGGGGTTGGACATTCAGTACTTC

D: TRBD1
size: -
J: TRBJ1-2
V: TRBV7-3
CDR3: CASSPGQSKLYGYTF
DNA: TGTGCCAGCAGCCCGGGACAGTCGAAACTCTATGGCTACACCTTC

D: TRBD1
size: -
J: TRBJ2-7
V: TRBV4-2
CDR3: CASSQGQGYSYEQYF
DNA: TGTGCCAGCAGCCAAGGACAGGGGTACTCCTACGAGCAGTACTTC

D: TRBD2
size: -
J: TRBJ2-1
V: TRBV6-5
CDR3: CASSYVSSGPNEQFF
DNA: TGTGCCAGCAGTTACGTGTCTAGCGGGCCCAATGAGCAGTTCTTC

D: TRBD2
size: -
J: TRBJ2-7
V: TRBV9
CDR3: CASSRGLAGGPSYEQYF
DNA: TGTGCCAGCAGCCGGGGACTAGCGGGAGGACCCAGCTACGAGCAGTACTTC

D: TRBD2
size: -
J: TRBJ2-1
V: TRBV7-6
CDR3: CASSLAPAPLREGRDNEQFF
DNA: TGTGCCAGCAGCTTAGCTCCGGCCCCCTTGCGGGAGGGCCGGGACAATGAGCAGTTCTTC

D: TRBD1
size: -
J: TRBJ2-3
V: TRBV7-3
CDR3: CASSPRPGQGDTQYF
DNA: TGTGCCAGCAGCCCCCGCCCGGGACAGGGGGATACGCAGTATTTT

D: -
size: -
J: TRBJ1-4
V: TRBV7-9
CDR3: CASRVGAGMGKLFF
DNA: TGTGCCAGCCGAGTTGGGGCAGGAATGGGGAAACTGTTTTTT

D: -
size: -
J: TRBJ1-1
V: TRBV18
CDR3: CASSPRVNTEAFF
DNA: TGTGCCAGCTCACCCCGGGTGAACACTGAAGCTTTCTTT

D: TRBD1
size: -
J: TRBJ1-2
V: TRBV5-4
CDR3: CASSLLQGNGYTF
DNA: TGTGCCAGCAGCCTCTTACAGGGGAATGGCTACACCTTC

D: TRBD2
size: -
J: TRBJ2-4
V: TRBV19
CDR3: CASSIPAGTKNIQYF
DNA: TGTGCCAGTAGTATCCCAGCGGGAACCAAAAACATTCAGTACTTC

D: -
size: -
J: TRBJ1-1
V: TRBV11-2
CDR3: CASSLIMNTEAFF
DNA: TGTGCCAGCAGCTTAATAATGAACACTGAAGCTTTCTTT

D: -
size: -
J: TRBJ2-7
V: TRBV6-5
CDR3: CASRQEREQYF
DNA: TGTGCCAGCAGACAAGAGAGGGAGCAGTACTTC

D: TRBD2
size: few
J: TRBJ2-2
V: TRBV19
CDR3: CASRGLAENTGELFF
DNA: TGTGCCAGTAGGGGGCTAGCGGAGAACACCGGGGAGCTGTTTTTT

D: TRBD1
size: -
J: TRBJ2-7
V: TRBV7-3
CDR3: CASSSPGQGFFEQYF
DNA: TGTGCCAGCAGCTCCCCGGGACAGGGGTTTTTCGAGCAGTACTTC

D: -
size: few
J: TRBJ1-2
V: TRBV30
CDR3: CAWRDPKGGHYGYTF
DNA: TGTGCCTGGAGGGACCCAAAGGGCGGGCACTATGGCTACACCTTC

D: -
size: once
J: TRBJ1-5
V: TRBV2
CDR3: CASSEMGAQPQHF
DNA: TGTGCCAGCAGTGAAATGGGGGCGCAGCCCCAGCATTTT

D: -
size: -
J: TRBJ1-1
V: TRBV11-3
CDR3: CASSFGGGNTEAFF
DNA: TGTGCCAGCAGCTTTGGGGGAGGGAACACTGAAGCTTTCTTT

D: TRBD1
size: -
J: TRBJ2-7
V: TRBV4-3
CDR3: CASSRETGSGPYEQYF
DNA: TGCGCCAGCAGCCGCGAGACAGGGTCTGGCCCCTACGAGCAGTACTTC

D: -
size: -
J: TRBJ1-2
V: TRBV14
CDR3: CASSPSSVSPYGYTF
DNA: TGTGCCAGCAGCCCCTCCAGTGTCTCACCCTATGGCTACACCTTC

D: -
size: -
J: TRBJ2-7
V: TRBV6-6
CDR3: CASSQPDRTPYEQYF
DNA: TGTGCCAGCAGCCAACCGGACAGAACCCCCTACGAGCAGTACTTC

D: -
size: -
J: TRBJ2-1
V: TRBV4-3
CDR3: CASSQGEAGGNNEQFF
DNA: TGCGCCAGCAGCCAAGGGGAGGCAGGGGGGAACAATGAGCAGTTCTTC

D: -
size: -
J: TRBJ2-7
V: TRBV29-1
CDR3: CSEPPYEQYF
DNA: TGCAGCGAGCCCCCTTACGAGCAGTACTTC

D: TRBD2
size: -
J: TRBJ2-1
V: TRBV4-2
CDR3: CASTPGDYPRYNEQFF
DNA: TGTGCCAGCACCCCTGGGGACTACCCCCGCTACAATGAGCAGTTCTTC

D: -
size: few
J: TRBJ1-1
V: TRBV18
CDR3: CASSPRQAENTEAFF
DNA: TGTGCCAGCTCACCACGGCAGGCCGAAAACACTGAAGCTTTCTTT

D: -
size: medium-sized
J: TRBJ1-2
V: TRBV2
CDR3: CASSVGRRKNGYTF
DNA: TGTGCCAGCAGTGTAGGACGGAGGAAGAATGGCTACACCTTC

D: TRBD2
size: -
J: TRBJ2-3
V: TRBV30
CDR3: CAWSVPSTSGSLDTQYF
DNA: TGTGCCTGGAGTGTACCCTCGACTAGCGGGAGCTTAGATACGCAGTATTTT

D: -
size: -
J: TRBJ2-1
V: TRBV5-5
CDR3: CASSLPTGREKVF
DNA: TGTGCCAGCAGCTTGCCCACAGGGCGGGAGAAGGTCTTC

D: -
size: -
J: TRBJ2-7
V: TRBV19
CDR3: CASSRQSRSYEQYF
DNA: TGTGCCAGTAGCAGACAGAGTAGGTCCTACGAGCAGTACTTC

D: -
size: -
J: TRBJ1-1
V: TRBV7-2
CDR3: CASSQPRREVEAFF
DNA: TGTGCCAGCAGCCAACCACGGAGGGAGGTTGAAGCTTTCTTT

D: -
size: -
J: TRBJ2-5
V: TRBV4-3
CDR3: CASSQGSRGSRTQYF
DNA: TGCGCCAGCAGCCAAGGGAGTCGGGGGTCTCGGACCCAGTACTTC

D: TRBD2
size: once
J: TRBJ2-3
V: TRBV10-1
CDR3: CASSTSGSGTDTQYF
DNA: TGCGCCAGCAGCACTAGCGGGAGCGGGACAGATACGCAGTATTTT

D: -
size: -
J: TRBJ2-7
V: TRBV7-2
CDR3: CASSFRRDGVHEQYF
DNA: TGTGCCAGCAGCTTTAGGCGGGACGGGGTCCACGAGCAGTACTTC

D: TRBD1
size: -
J: TRBJ1-2
V: TRBV7-2
CDR3: CASSGTGLNYGYTF
DNA: TGTGCCAGCAGCGGGACAGGGTTGAACTATGGCTACACCTTC

D: -
size: -
J: TRBJ2-7
V: TRBV18
CDR3: CASSPRQNEYEQYF
DNA: TGTGCCAGCTCACCACGACAGAACGAATACGAGCAGTACTTC

D: -
size: -
J: TRBJ2-1
V: TRBV6-1
CDR3: CASSDLAAYNEQFF
DNA: TGTGCCAGCAGTGATTTAGCGGCCTACAATGAGCAGTTCTTC

D: -
size: -
J: TRBJ2-5
V: TRBV7-8
CDR3: CASSLEGEPQETQYF
DNA: TGTGCCAGCAGCTTAGAGGGGGAGCCCCAAGAGACCCAGTACTTC

D: TRBD2
size: -
J: TRBJ2-7
V: TRBV5-1
CDR3: CASSSSGRTGEQYF
DNA: TGCGCCAGCAGCTCTAGCGGGAGGACGGGGGAGCAGTACTTC

D: TRBD2
size: once
J: TRBJ2-3
V: TRBV7-3
CDR3: CASSPSGTTDTQYF
DNA: TGTGCCAGCAGCCCCAGCGGGACCACAGATACGCAGTATTTT

D: -
size: -
J: TRBJ2-5
V: TRBV27
CDR3: CASRLRGIGETQYF
DNA: TGTGCCAGCAGATTACGGGGGATTGGGGAGACCCAGTACTTC

D: TRBD2
size: -
J: TRBJ2-7
V: TRBV28
CDR3: CASTLGLAAYEQYF
DNA: TGTGCCAGCACCCTGGGGCTAGCGGCCTACGAGCAGTACTTC

D: -
size: -
J: TRBJ1-2
V: TRBV5-5
CDR3: CASSLGGVIGYTF
DNA: TGTGCCAGCAGCTTAGGAGGGGTCATCGGCTACACCTTC

D: -
size: -
J: TRBJ1-4
V: TRBV7-8
CDR3: CASSPRQAYNEKLFF
DNA: TGTGCCAGCAGCCCCCGGCAAGCGTATAATGAAAAACTGTTTTTT

D: -
size: -
J: TRBJ2-1
V: TRBV13
CDR3: CASSLPRTPSYNEQFF
DNA: TGTGCCAGCAGCTTACCCCGGACACCCTCCTACAATGAGCAGTTCTTC

D: TRBD2
size: -
J: TRBJ2-3
V: TRBV2
CDR3: CASSEGLAGATDTQYF
DNA: TGTGCCAGCAGTGAAGGGCTAGCGGGAGCGACAGATACGCAGTATTTT